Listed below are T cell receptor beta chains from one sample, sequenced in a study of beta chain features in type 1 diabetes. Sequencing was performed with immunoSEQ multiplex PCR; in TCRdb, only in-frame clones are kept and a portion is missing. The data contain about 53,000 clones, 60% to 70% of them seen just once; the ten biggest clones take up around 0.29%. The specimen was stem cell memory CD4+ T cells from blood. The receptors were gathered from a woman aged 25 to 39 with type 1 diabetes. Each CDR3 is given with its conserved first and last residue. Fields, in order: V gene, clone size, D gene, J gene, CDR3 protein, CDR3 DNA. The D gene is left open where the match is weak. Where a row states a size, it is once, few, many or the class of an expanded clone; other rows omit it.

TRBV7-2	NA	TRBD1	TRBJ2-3	CASSSPPEGASTDTQYF	TGTGCCAGCAGCTCACCCCCCGAGGGGGCGAGCACAGATACGCAGTATTTT
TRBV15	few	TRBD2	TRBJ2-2	CATSRTSGRGLGGELFF	TGTGCCACCAGCAGAACTAGCGGGAGGGGGCTAGGAGGGGAGCTGTTTTTT
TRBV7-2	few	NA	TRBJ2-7	CASSLERLQYEQYF	TGTGCCAGCAGCTTAGAGCGGTTGCAATACGAGCAGTACTTC
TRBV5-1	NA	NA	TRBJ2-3	CASSHAEGPSTDTQYF	TGCGCCAGCAGCCACGCGGAGGGCCCTAGCACAGATACGCAGTATTTT
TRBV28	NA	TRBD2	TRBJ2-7	CASRKKLAGDSYEQYF	TGTGCCAGCAGAAAAAAGCTAGCGGGAGATTCCTACGAGCAGTACTTC
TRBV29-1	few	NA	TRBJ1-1	CSVEKTENTEAFF	TGCAGCGTTGAAAAAACAGAGAACACTGAAGCTTTCTTT
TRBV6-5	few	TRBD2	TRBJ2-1	CASSRGTSGYNEQFF	TGTGCCAGCAGCAGGGGGACTAGCGGATACAATGAGCAGTTCTTC
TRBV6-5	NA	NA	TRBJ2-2	CASSYSSGVDTGELFF	TGTGCCAGCAGTTACTCGTCAGGGGTGGACACCGGGGAGCTGTTTTTT
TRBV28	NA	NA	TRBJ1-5	CASSLSLSNQPQHF	TGTGCCAGCAGTTTATCCCTTAGCAATCAGCCCCAGCATTTT
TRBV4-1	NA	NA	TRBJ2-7	CASSHRVSAYEQYF	TGCGCCAGCAGCCACCGGGTGAGCGCCTACGAGCAGTACTTC
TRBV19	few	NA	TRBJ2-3	CASSSGSTDTQYF	TGTGCCAGCAGCTCCGGGAGCACAGATACGCAGTATTTT
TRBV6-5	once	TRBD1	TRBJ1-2	CASNHRDSGYTF	TGTGCCAGCAACCACCGGGACAGCGGCTACACCTTC
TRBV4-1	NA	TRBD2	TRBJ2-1	CASSHPWGGQGGLAPNNEQFF	TGCGCCAGCAGCCATCCATGGGGGGGGCAGGGGGGACTAGCACCTAACAATGAGCAGTTCTTC
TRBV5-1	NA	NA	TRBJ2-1	CASRGTNSYNEQFF	TGCGCCAGCCGAGGGACAAACTCCTACAATGAGCAGTTCTTC
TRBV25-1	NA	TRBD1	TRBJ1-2	CASSEHWTGGYGYTF	TGTGCCAGCAGTGAACATTGGACAGGGGGCTATGGCTACACCTTC
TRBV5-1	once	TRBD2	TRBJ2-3	CASSVAGLIDTQYF	TGCGCCAGCAGTGTAGCGGGACTAATCGATACGCAGTATTTT
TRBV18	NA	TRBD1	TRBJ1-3	CASSPRDSSGNTIYF	TGTGCCAGCTCACCACGGGACAGCTCTGGAAACACCATATATTTT
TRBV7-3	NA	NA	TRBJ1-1	CASSSSGGPGSAFF	TGTGCCAGCAGCTCAAGCGGAGGCCCCGGATCCGCTTTCTTT
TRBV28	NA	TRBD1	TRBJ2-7	CASSSSGTGVSYEQYF	TGTGCCAGCAGTTCGTCCGGGACAGGGGTCTCCTACGAGCAGTACTTC
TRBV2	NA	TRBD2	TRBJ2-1	CASSGQIPNAGGAYNEQFF	TGTGCCAGCAGTGGTCAGATACCAAACGCGGGAGGTGCCTACAATGAGCAGTTCTTC
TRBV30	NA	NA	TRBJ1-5	CAWSTIVGDQPQHF	TGTGCCTGGAGTACAATCGTAGGAGATCAGCCCCAGCATTTT